Listed below are T cell receptor beta chains from one sample, sequenced in a study of shared clonotypes between healthy human individuals. Repertoires were generated with immunoSEQ multiplex PCR, while TCRdb's copy carries only in-frame clones and drops some. The data contain 2,500,000 or so clones, roughly 92% of them singletons. Input material: naive CD4+ T cells from PBMCs. Receptors originate from a man between 18 and 29 years old in good health. Some clones in this sample may be carry-over from other donors' samples. Both conserved end residues are part of each CDR3. A D gene is named only where the DNA matches it firmly.

d_call | j_call | v_call | cdr3_nt | cdr3_aa
- | TRBJ2-7 | TRBV2 | TGTGCCAGCAGTGAGCGTAGCGGCTACTACGAGCAGTACTTC | CASSERSGYYEQYF
- | TRBJ2-1 | TRBV21-1 | TGTGCCAGCAGCATTCGTGAGCAGTTCTTC | CASSIREQFF
- | TRBJ2-4 | TRBV27 | TGTGCCAGCAGTCCCCCTGGGACTGGACGAAAAAACATTCAGTACTTC | CASSPPGTGRKNIQYF
- | TRBJ1-1 | TRBV18 | TGTGCCAGCTCACCTGGTGAGAGGACTGAAGCTTTCTTT | CASSPGERTEAFF
- | TRBJ2-7 | TRBV30 | TGTGCCTGCATAGCTTCAACGGGAGTCACCTACGAGCAGTACTTC | CACIASTGVTYEQYF
- | TRBJ1-4 | TRBV19 | TGTGCCAGTAGCGCCCGGGACCCGAATGAAAAACTGTTTTTT | CASSARDPNEKLFF
- | TRBJ2-7 | TRBV5-5 | TGTGCCAGCAGCCCAGTTTTCCCCGCCTACGAGCAGTACTTC | CASSPVFPAYEQYF
TRBD2 | TRBJ2-7 | TRBV28 | TGTGCCAGCAGATGGAAAAGCGGGAGGAGCTCCTACGAGCAGTACTTC | CASRWKSGRSSYEQYF
TRBD2 | TRBJ2-1 | TRBV7-3 | TGTGCCAGCAGCTTAGAAGGTCGGCTAGCGGGAGGGCGGCAGTTCTTC | CASSLEGRLAGGRQFF
- | TRBJ2-6 | TRBV2 | TGTGCCAGCAGGAACGGGGGTACAGGGGCCAACGTCCTGACTTTC | CASRNGGTGANVLTF
TRBD2 | TRBJ2-5 | TRBV9 | TGTGCCAGCAGCGTAACTAGCGGGAGACTGGAGACCCAGTACTTC | CASSVTSGRLETQYF
- | TRBJ1-1 | TRBV6-6 | TGTGCCAGCAGTTACCCCGGACAGCTGAACACTGAAGCTTTCTTT | CASSYPGQLNTEAFF
TRBD1 | TRBJ1-2 | TRBV9 | TGTGCCAGCAGCGGGACAGGGGATGGCTACACCTTC | CASSGTGDGYTF